The clone carrying this T cell receptor (beta chain) was detected only a few times. Its target is unknown. Germline V CDR1 and CDR2: SGHRS, YFSETQ. The CDR3 contains 15 residues. After removal of 4 bases from V and 4 bases from J, the junction contained 9 bases not matched to a gene. A couple of CD3G-deficient patients had more severe autoimmunity; all had some. Patients aged 2 to 39 years had fewer naive T cells. These data originate in a study of regulatory T cells. Study findings and constraints: Regulatory T cells showed the strongest V-J pair restriction and V/J gene skewing among patient repertoires. Shannon entropy was nonsignificantly lower in patient CD8+ T cells than control CD8+ cells.

Primers: 52 TRBV forward and 13 TRBJ reverse. Using immunoSEQ multiplex PCR, the repertoire was profiled, and TCRdb retains in-frame clones only, with some absent. The repertoire holds more than 15,000 clones, with roughly nine tenths as singletons. The V gene is TRBV5-1, the J gene TRBJ2-7; 9 bases agree with TRBD2. The sample taken for sequencing was CD8+ T cells sorted from blood. The TCR comes from a person in their late teens or twenties with CD3G deficiency. CDR3 residues: CASSLGSGGPYEQYF. CDR3 DNA: TGCGCCAGCAGCCTCGGTAGCGGGGGACCTTACGAGCAGTACTTC.